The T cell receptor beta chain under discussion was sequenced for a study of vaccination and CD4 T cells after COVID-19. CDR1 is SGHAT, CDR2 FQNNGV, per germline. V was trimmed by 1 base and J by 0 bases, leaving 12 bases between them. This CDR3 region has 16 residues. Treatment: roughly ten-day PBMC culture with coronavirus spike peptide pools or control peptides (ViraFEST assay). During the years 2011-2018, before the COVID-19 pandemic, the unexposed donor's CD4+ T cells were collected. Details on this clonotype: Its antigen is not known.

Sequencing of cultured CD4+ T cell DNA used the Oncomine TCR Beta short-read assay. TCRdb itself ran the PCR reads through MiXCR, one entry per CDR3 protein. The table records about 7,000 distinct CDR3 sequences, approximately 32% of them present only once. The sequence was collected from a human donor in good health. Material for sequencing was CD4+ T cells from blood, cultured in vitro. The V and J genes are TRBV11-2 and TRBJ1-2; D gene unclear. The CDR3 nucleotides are TGTGCCAGCAGCTTAGGGGTGGGTCCTTCTAACTATGGCTACACCTTC. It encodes CASSLGVGPSNYGYTF.